Presented here are 9 T cell receptor beta chains from one specimen sequenced in a study of CD8+ T cells in alopecia areata. Sequencing relied on a cDNA template that was reverse transcribed from extracted RNA. Libraries were prepared by immunoSEQ multiplex PCR; TCRdb keeps only in-frame clonotypes and omits some of them. The sample includes under 250,000 clones, approximately 72% of them seen just once. The treatment here: oral pan-JAK inhibitor, 5-10 mg twice daily. Sequences were derived from CD4+ T cells sorted from blood, sampled around week 44, from a patient treated with tofacitinib. The source of these receptors is a human donor with alopecia areata.

This clone was found a few times. CDR3 nucleotides: TGCGCCAGCAGCTTTGGGACAGGATCCGGGGAGCTGTTTTTT. Protein: CASSFGTGSGELFF. The J gene is TRBJ2-2, the V gene TRBV5-1; TRBD1 aligns across 8 bases. The ends lost 2 bases at V and 6 bases at J; junction bases unmatched: 3. Looked up from germline, CDR1 is SGHRS and CDR2 is YFSETQ. The CDR3 loop spans 14 amino acids.

The rearrangement joins TRBV30 to TRBJ2-3; D remains unclear. CDR3 length: 11 residues. The V end was cut by 6 bases, the J end by 6 bases, with 10 bases between. Per germline, CDR1 GTSNPN and CDR2 SVGIG (reference sequence). The CDR3 region is CACSRADTQYF. The CDR3 DNA follows: TGTGCCTGCTCGCGAGCGGATACGCAGTATTTT.

This chain joins TRBV29-1 and TRBJ2-7; 9 nucleotides line up with TRBD2. Germline V CDR1 and CDR2: SQVTM, ANQGSEA. CDR3 size: 14 residues. V dropped 6 bases and J dropped 0; count of bases not matched to a gene: 6. The CDR3 protein is CSVAPGLASYEQYF. The CDR3 DNA follows: TGCAGCGTGGCTCCGGGACTAGCCTCCTACGAGCAGTACTTC.

This clone was recorded a few times. The chain joins TRBV29-1 to TRBJ2-3; TRBD1 agrees at 9 bases. Germline trimming cut 6 bases from V and 2 bases from J; bases unmatched to any gene: 3. The length of the CDR3 is 13 residues. CDR1 is SQVTM, CDR2 ANQGSEA, per germline. The CDR3 protein is CSVGTGNTDTQYF. The DNA for the CDR3 is TGCAGCGTGGGGACAGGGAACACAGATACGCAGTATTTT.

This clone was counted once. The V and J genes are TRBV5-1 and TRBJ1-1; D unresolved. V gave up 4 bases and J gave up 3 bases, with 16 bases separating them. Germline-derived CDR1 and CDR2 are SGHRS and YFSETQ. This CDR3 has 15 residues. This CDR3 reads CASSGEGVGHTEAFF. CDR3 sequence (DNA): TGCGCCAGCAGCGGGGAAGGTGTCGGGCACACTGAAGCTTTCTTT.

This clone was picked up one time. The chain has TRBV27 and TRBJ1-1; TRBD1 might be the D (6 bases). The ends were cut back, 5 bases at V and 1 base at J, with 8 bases in the middle. Germline V gene sequence: CDR1 MNHEY, CDR2 SMNVEV (reference sequence). The CDR3 covers 13 residues. The CDR3 loop reads CASSPTGNTEAFF. The CDR3 DNA reads as TGTGCCAGCAGTCCGACAGGGAACACTGAAGCTTTCTTT.

CDR3 in amino acids: CASSRGANTEAFF. CDR3 DNA: TGTGCCAGCAGCCGGGGAGCGAACACTGAAGCTTTCTTT. This chain uses TRBV14 with TRBJ1-1; D is uncertain. V shed 4 bases and J shed 1 base, with 7 bases lying between them. CDR3 length: 13 amino acids. CDR1 and CDR2 from the germline V gene are SGHDN and FVKESK.

Here the CDR3 reads CAIGVKGGNTEAFF. CDR3 in DNA: TGTGCCATCGGCGTAAAGGGGGGGAACACTGAAGCTTTCTTT. This chain connects TRBV10-3 to TRBJ1-1; a weak D match, TRBD1 (6 bases). This CDR3 spans 14 amino acids. Trimming took off 8 bases at V and 1 base at J, with 14 bases between the two ends. Germline CDR1 reads ENHRY; CDR2 reads SYGVKD.

The chain has TRBV29-1 and TRBJ2-5; a possible D gene is TRBD2 (6 bases). The CDR3 length is 11 residues. Germline V gene sequence: CDR1 SQVTM, CDR2 ANQGSEA. The germline V and J ends were trimmed by 7 bases and 0 bases, with 6 bases remaining between them. This chain's CDR3 is CSGTNQETQYF. As DNA, the CDR3 is TGCAGCGGGACTAACCAAGAGACCCAGTACTTC.